Following are 22 T cell receptor beta chains from one sample sequenced in a study of cytomegalovirus exposure and HLA in healthy donors. TCRdb keeps only in-frame clones here, not all; method: immunoSEQ multiplex PCR. Of 85,000 to 130,000 clones in the sample, 88% are singletons; the top ten hold 1.8%. What was sequenced was PBMCs. The receptors stem from a woman aged 18-29 years in good health and CMV-seropositive.

V gene TRBV5-6 combines with J gene TRBJ2-7, with D possibly matching TRBD1 (5 bases). The CDR3 runs 14 residues. The V and J ends lost 1 base and 5 bases respectively, with 13 bases between them. Germline CDR1 and CDR2: SGHDT and YYEEEE. CDR3 nucleotide sequence: TGTGCCAGCAGCTTGTACTCATGGGGCGACGAGCAGTACTTC. It translates to CASSLYSWGDEQYF.

The gene calls are TRBV4-2 and TRBJ2-1, with 13 bases aligning to TRBD2. The CDR3 length is 15 residues. The germline V gene encodes CDR1 LGHNA and CDR2 YNFKEQ. J gave up 6 bases and V 4 bases, and 3 bases lay outside the gene matches. The CDR3 here is CASSRGTSGTNEQFF. CDR3 sequence (DNA): TGTGCCAGCAGCCGCGGGACTAGCGGGACCAATGAGCAGTTCTTC.

The rearrangement links TRBV28 to TRBJ1-1; D unresolved. The CDR3 length is 13 residues. In germline, CDR1 is MDHEN, CDR2 SYDVKM. V lost 5 bases, J lost 1 base, and 8 bases lay in between. The CDR3 sequence: CASSPTENTEAFF. The CDR3 nucleotides are TGTGCCAGCAGTCCGACTGAGAACACTGAAGCTTTCTTT.

The rearrangement uses TRBV27 and TRBJ1-1; 7 bases agree with TRBD1. The CDR3 has 12 residues. V lost 3 bases, J lost 9 bases, and 4 bases stayed unmatched. Per the germline V gene, CDR1 is MNHEY and CDR2 is SMNVEV (reference sequence). The CDR3 region has the DNA TGTGCCAGCAGTTTGAAGACAGGGAAAGCTTTCTTT. Residues: CASSLKTGKAFF.

In this sample, this clone turned up a few times. Other DNA sequences of this sample code for an identical CDR3. The V and J genes are TRBV2 and TRBJ1-5, with D maybe TRBD1 (5 bases). The germline CDR1 and CDR2 sequences are SNHLY and FYNNEI. CDR3 size: 14 residues. V was pared by 4 bases and J by 4 bases, with 11 bases between. The CDR3 reads CASSGQGNNQPQHF. The CDR3 region has the DNA TGTGCCAGCAGTGGGCAGGGTAATAATCAGCCCCAGCATTTT.

The CDR3 bases are TGTGCCAGCAGTCGTATGACACTGAACACCGGGGAGCTGTTTTTT. Translating it yields CASSRMTLNTGELFF. The V call is TRBV28, the J call TRBJ2-2; D remains unclear. The CDR3 runs to 15 residues. Germline V gives CDR1 MDHEN, CDR2 SYDVKM. Trimming pared 5 bases from V and 1 base from J, leaving 11 bases between.

A single count supports this clone. This chain joins TRBV4-1 and TRBJ2-2; D uncertain. The CDR3 loop spans 14 amino acids. V lost 1 base and J 6 bases, leaving 9 bases between the germline ends. Looked up from germline, CDR1 is MGHRA and CDR2 is YSYEKL. As DNA, the CDR3 is TGCGCCAGCAGCCAAGGCGAGGTGGCCGGGGAGCTGTTTTTT. It specifies CASSQGEVAGELFF.

J is TRBJ2-1 and V is TRBV18; 10 bases align to TRBD2. CDR3 length equals 17 residues. With V trimmed by 2 bases and J by 3 bases, 7 bases remained unmatched. Germline V gene data show CDR1 as KGHSH and CDR2 as LQKENI. The DNA for the CDR3 is TGTGCCAGCTCACCATTGGCTAGCGGGGGAAACTACAATGAGCAGTTCTTC. Translating gives CASSPLASGGNYNEQFF.

CDR3 loop: CASSQILAGPYEQYV. The CDR3 bases are TGCGCCAGCAGCCAAATACTAGCGGGCCCCTACGAGCAGTACGTC. The V and J genes are TRBV4-1 and TRBJ2-7; 9 bases are shared with TRBD2. Trimming removed 2 bases from V and 2 bases from J; junction bases left unmatched: 4. The CDR3 is made up of 15 amino acids. CDR1 MGHRA and CDR2 YSYEKL come from the germline V gene.

The V and J genes are TRBV4-1 and TRBJ2-5; 12 bases map to TRBD2. Germline-derived CDR1 and CDR2 are MGHRA and YSYEKL. Trimming took 2 bases from V and 3 from J; bases not matched to a gene: 4. The CDR3 totals 16 residues. CDR3 in DNA: TGCGCCAGCAGCCAATTCCCTAGCGGGGGGGAAGAGACCCAGTACTTC. It specifies CASSQFPSGGEETQYF.

In nucleotides, the CDR3 is TGTGCCAGCAGTGGAACGGACAGGGGATCAACTGAAGCTTTCTTT. This translates into CASSGTDRGSTEAFF. The chain uses TRBV25-1 and TRBJ1-1, with 9 nucleotides matching TRBD1. The CDR3 covers 15 residues. V was pared by 4 bases and J by 5 bases, with 8 bases of the junction left unmatched. From germline, CDR1 is MGHDK and CDR2 SYGVNS.

The chain carries TRBV19 and TRBJ2-1, with TRBD2 as a possible D gene (5 bases). The V and J ends lost 4 bases and 8 bases respectively, with 18 bases between them. This CDR3 has 15 residues. The V gene's germline CDR1 is LNHDA and CDR2 SQIVND (reference sequence). CDR3 sequence (DNA): TGTGCCAGTAGTACTCTAGCAACTACATTCGATGAGCAGTTCTTC. This codes for CASSTLATTFDEQFF.

J is TRBJ2-3 and V is TRBV6-1; TRBD2 matches 7 bases. V dropped 6 bases and J dropped 2; count of bases not matched to a gene: 8. The CDR3 is 15 residues long. CDR1 is MNHNS and CDR2 is SASEGT in the germline V gene. The CDR3 nucleotides are TGTGCCAGCAGGGGGGGGGACTCGGACACAGATACGCAGTATTTT. Amino acid sequence: CASRGGDSDTDTQYF.

The chain employs TRBV29-1 and TRBJ1-3; D not certain. The CDR3 length is 12 residues. Germline CDR1 and CDR2: SQVTM and ANQGSEA. V shed 0 bases and J shed 4 bases, with 4 bases lying between them. This CDR3 reads CSVEDGGNTIYF. CDR3 nucleotides: TGCAGCGTTGAAGACGGGGGAAACACCATATATTTT.

The chain carries TRBV5-4 and TRBJ2-2, with TRBD1 identical over 7 bases. The germline CDR1 and CDR2 sequences are SGHNT and YYREEE (reference sequence). This CDR3 has 15 amino acids. Trimming removed 1 base from V and 3 bases from J; junction bases left unmatched: 3. The CDR3 here is CASSLTGAYTGELFF. The CDR3 DNA reads TGTGCCAGCAGCTTGACAGGGGCGTACACCGGGGAGCTGTTTTTT.

The rearrangement uses TRBV27 and TRBJ1-5, with D unclear. Trimming took 4 bases from V and 2 from J, leaving 9 bases between them. Germline loops: CDR1 MNHEY, CDR2 SMNVEV (reference sequence). The CDR3 contains 14 residues. The CDR3 nucleotides are TGTGCCAGCAGTTCCGTAGCGGGCAATCAGCCCCAGCATTTT. This sequence encodes CASSSVAGNQPQHF.

The chain has TRBV27 and TRBJ1-5; TRBD1 matches 9 bases. Unmatched junction bases numbered 14, after V lost 10 bases and J lost 7 bases. The CDR3 sequence is 15 residues long. CDR1 and CDR2 from the germline V gene are MNHEY and SMNVEV (reference sequence). The chain's CDR3 is CATSFTGGAKQPQHF. The CDR3 DNA reads as TGTGCCACCTCCTTCACAGGGGGCGCAAAACAGCCCCAGCATTTT.

The chain combines TRBV2 with TRBJ1-5; weak D call: TRBD1 (6 bases). Germline values: CDR1 SNHLY, CDR2 FYNNEI. The ends were cut back, 0 bases at V and 2 bases at J, with 14 bases in the middle. This CDR3 region has 17 residues. This chain's CDR3 is CASSEAPRGYGNQPQHF. In nucleotides, the CDR3 is TGTGCCAGCAGTGAAGCGCCCAGGGGATATGGCAATCAGCCCCAGCATTTT.

V and J are TRBV27 and TRBJ1-1; the match to TRBD1 covers 7 bases. V was pared by 2 bases and J by 4 bases, with 4 bases of the junction left unmatched. This CDR3 spans 14 amino acids. CDR1 MNHEY and CDR2 SMNVEV come from the germline V gene (reference sequence). The CDR3 is CASSLPDRATEAFF. The DNA of the CDR3 is TGTGCCAGCAGTTTACCCGACAGGGCCACTGAAGCTTTCTTT.

This clone was detected only once. The V gene is TRBV27, the J gene TRBJ1-2; D gene ambiguous. The CDR3 is made up of 16 amino acids. Germline V gene lookup returns CDR1 MNHEY and CDR2 SMNVEV (reference sequence). V lost 5 bases, J lost 2 bases, and 18 bases lay in between. The CDR3 loop is CASSHAPPVRNYGYTF. CDR3 coding DNA: TGTGCCAGCAGTCACGCCCCGCCGGTACGGAACTATGGCTACACCTTC.

In its sample, this clone was seen once. The V and J genes are TRBV9 and TRBJ1-2, with 10 positions matching TRBD1. Germline CDR1 and CDR2: SGDLS and YYNGEE. This CDR3 is 17 amino acids long. Trimming cost V 4 bases and J 5 bases; bases outside gene matches: 14. The CDR3 DNA reads as TGTGCCAGCAGCCCGGACGCCGGGACAGGGGTAACGTATGGCTACACCTTC. It specifies CASSPDAGTGVTYGYTF.

This chain connects TRBV6-1 to TRBJ1-2; a weak D match, TRBD1 (5 bases). Germline V gene sequence: CDR1 MNHNS, CDR2 SASEGT. Between the trimmed V and J ends, which lost 7 bases and 3 bases, there was a span of 15 bases. The CDR3 has 14 residues. The CDR3 protein is CASKPVGGYYGYTF. The DNA for the CDR3 is TGTGCCAGCAAACCCGTCGGGGGGTACTATGGCTACACCTTC.